Sequencing of this T cell receptor beta chain was carried out in a study of T cell responses to AZD1222 COVID-19 vaccine. Points from the study as a whole: Spike-specific TCR depth and breadth grew after two AZD1222 doses. It was only after the peak T cell response that any repertoires were sampled. Seropositivity was recorded at baseline in only 5 or 6 AZD1222 recipients.

The germline gives CDR1 SGHTA, CDR2 FQGNSA. Deletions cut 6 bases from V and 9 bases from J, with 18 bases between. This CDR3 comprises 15 residues. Details on this clone: Its specificity is unknown.

The repertoire was sequenced with immunoSEQ multiplex PCR; TCRdb's copy has only in-frame clones and lacks some. The table includes about 120,000 clones, approximately 90% detected once. Timing groups of about 4 and about 12 weeks for second doses were pooled. J is TRBJ1-6 and V is TRBV7-2; D ambiguous. The clonotype comes from an adult who received the AZD1222 COVID-19 vaccine. Sequenced here: peripheral blood, sampled 28 days after the second AZD1222 dose. This CDR3 is CASSSPAGVSSPLHF. The CDR3, as DNA: TGTGCCAGCAGTTCCCCGGCTGGAGTGAGTTCACCCCTCCACTTT.